The entry below gives a single T cell receptor (beta chain) sequence along with its context. Antigen unknown. The sample belongs to a study of cytomegalovirus exposure and HLA in healthy donors. Across the study: In an earlier analysis, 95 million to 140 million unique TCR beta sequences were found from some 200 million T cells. Study-level results: Cytomegalovirus status, reportedly, was diagnosed with high specificity and sensitivity by the classifier. Later, TCR association rates were found to vary by HLA locus, highest for DRB1 and lowest for HLA-C. Segments of the TCR beta V type were, in most cases, productive about 87% or about 30% of the time in an earlier analysis.

The PCR made use of 60 Vbeta and 13 Jbeta primers. Some clones are missing from TCRdb's copy, which holds only in-frame ones; the method was immunoSEQ multiplex PCR. Found here are some 110,000 clones, around 76% of them singletons; the top ten hold about 16%. The V segment lost 4 bases and the J segment 4 bases; nucleotides outside the gene matches: 9. This CDR3 comprises 15 residues. Germline V gene sequence: CDR1 LNHDA, CDR2 SQIVND (reference sequence). This receptor was obtained from a man in his fifties in good health and CMV-seropositive. The V gene is TRBV19, the J gene TRBJ2-5; TRBD1 matches at 7 bases. Specimen: PBMCs. The chain's CDR3 is CASSTDTTGTETQYF. CDR3 nucleotides: TGTGCCAGTAGTACCGACACGACAGGGACAGAGACCCAGTACTTC.